In its sample, the clone carrying this T cell receptor (beta chain) was seen once. As yet, its antigen is unknown. The data are from a study of beta chain features in type 1 diabetes. Study outcomes and limitations: In every one of the four CD4+ subsets, TCRB CDR3s were moderately but significantly shorter in Type 1 diabetes patients.

Isolated RNA was reverse transcribed in full, so expressed TCRB transcripts were sequenced. Naive, central memory and regulatory T cell samples averaged about 3.57 million reads. Some clones are missing from TCRdb's copy, which holds only in-frame ones; the method was immunoSEQ multiplex PCR. Seen here are over 600,000 clones, about an eighth observed once, and the top ten hold around 0.12%. The authors obtained over 98% purity in all sorted populations. The sample consisted of naive CD4+ T cells from blood. This clonotype was sampled from a man aged 25 to 40 with type 1 diabetes.

For the CDR3, the DNA is TGTGCCACCAGCAGAGGACAGGCTGATCAGCCCCAGCATTTT. It is translated as CATSRGQADQPQHF. The chain links TRBV15 to TRBJ1-5, with D possibly TRBD1 on 6 matching bases. Germline CDR1 and CDR2: LNHNV and YYDKDF (reference sequence). The length of the CDR3 is 14 residues. V gave up 1 base and J gave up 5 bases, with 9 bases separating them.